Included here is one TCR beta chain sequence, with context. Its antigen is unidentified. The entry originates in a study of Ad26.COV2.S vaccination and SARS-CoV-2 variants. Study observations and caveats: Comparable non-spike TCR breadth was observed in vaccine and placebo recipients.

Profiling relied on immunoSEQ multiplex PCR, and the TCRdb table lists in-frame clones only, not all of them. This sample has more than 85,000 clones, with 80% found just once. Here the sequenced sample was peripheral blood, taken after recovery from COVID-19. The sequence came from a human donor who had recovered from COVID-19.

The CDR3 region has the DNA TGCAGCGTTGGGGCCGGACTAGCGAGTGAGCAGTTCTTC. Protein product: CSVGAGLASEQFF. The chain carries TRBV29-1 and TRBJ2-1; 9 bases match TRBD2. The CDR3 loop spans 13 amino acids. The V gene end was trimmed by 4 bases and the J gene end by 9 bases; junction bases not matched to a gene: 7. CDR1 is SQVTM, CDR2 ANQGSEA, per germline.